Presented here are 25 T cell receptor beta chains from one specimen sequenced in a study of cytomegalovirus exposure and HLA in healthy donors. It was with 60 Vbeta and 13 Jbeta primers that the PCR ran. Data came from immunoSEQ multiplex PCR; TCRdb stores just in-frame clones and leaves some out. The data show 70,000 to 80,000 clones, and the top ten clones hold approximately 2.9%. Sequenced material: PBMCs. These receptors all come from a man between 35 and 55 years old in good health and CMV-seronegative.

The CDR3 DNA is TGTGCCAGCGGGGGCAAAAACTATGGCTACACCTTC. Translation: CASGGKNYGYTF. J is TRBJ1-2 and V is TRBV6-1, with a weak D call TRBD1 (6 bases). The CDR3 spans 12 residues. V dropped 8 bases and J dropped 2 bases, with 9 bases sitting between them. Germline CDR1 MNHNS, CDR2 SASEGT.

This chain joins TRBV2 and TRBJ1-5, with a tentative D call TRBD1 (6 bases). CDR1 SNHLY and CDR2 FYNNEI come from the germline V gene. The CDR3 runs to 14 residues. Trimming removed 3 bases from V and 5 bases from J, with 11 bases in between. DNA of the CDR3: TGTGCCAGCAGTGAGGTGACAGGCCATCAGCCCCAGCATTTT. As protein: CASSEVTGHQPQHF. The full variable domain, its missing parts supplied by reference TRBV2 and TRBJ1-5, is EPEVTQTPSHQVTQMGQEVILRCVPISNHLYFYWYRQILGQKVEFLVSFYNNEISEKSEIFDDQFSVERPDGSNFTLKIRSTKLEDSAMYFCASSEVTGHQPQHFGDGTRLSIL.

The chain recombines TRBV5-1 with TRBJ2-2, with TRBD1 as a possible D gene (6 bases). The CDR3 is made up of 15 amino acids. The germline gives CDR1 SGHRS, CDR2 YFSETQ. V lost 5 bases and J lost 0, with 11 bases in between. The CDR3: CASRMNRANTGELFF. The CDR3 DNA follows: TGCGCCAGCAGAATGAACAGGGCGAACACCGGGGAGCTGTTTTTT.

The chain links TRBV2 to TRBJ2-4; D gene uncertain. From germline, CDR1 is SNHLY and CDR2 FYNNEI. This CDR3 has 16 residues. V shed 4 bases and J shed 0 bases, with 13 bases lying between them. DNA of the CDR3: TGTGCCAGCAGTGCAACAGAGCTGCTAGCCAAAAACATTCAGTACTTC. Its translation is CASSATELLAKNIQYF.

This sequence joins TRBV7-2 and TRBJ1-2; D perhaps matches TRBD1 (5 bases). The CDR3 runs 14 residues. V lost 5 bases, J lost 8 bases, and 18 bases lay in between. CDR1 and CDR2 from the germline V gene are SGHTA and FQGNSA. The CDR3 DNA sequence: TGTGCCAGCAGCCCCTCAGGGAATGGGCGGGGCTACACCTTC. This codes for CASSPSGNGRGYTF.

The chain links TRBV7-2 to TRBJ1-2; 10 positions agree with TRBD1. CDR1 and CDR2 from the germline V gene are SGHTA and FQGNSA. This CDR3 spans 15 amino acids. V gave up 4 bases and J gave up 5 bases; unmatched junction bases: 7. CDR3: CASSYSGTGVYGYTF. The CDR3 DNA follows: TGTGCCAGCAGCTATTCGGGGACAGGGGTTTATGGCTACACCTTC.

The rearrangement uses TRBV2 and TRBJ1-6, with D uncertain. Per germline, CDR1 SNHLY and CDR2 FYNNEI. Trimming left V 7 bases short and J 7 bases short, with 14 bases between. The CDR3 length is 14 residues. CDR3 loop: CASKSGVLNSPLHF. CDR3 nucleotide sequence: TGTGCCAGCAAGTCGGGAGTGTTAAATTCACCCCTCCACTTT. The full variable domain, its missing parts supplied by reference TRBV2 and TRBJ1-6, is EPEVTQTPSHQVTQMGQEVILRCVPISNHLYFYWYRQILGQKVEFLVSFYNNEISEKSEIFDDQFSVERPDGSNFTLKIRSTKLEDSAMYFCASKSGVLNSPLHFGNGTRLTVT.

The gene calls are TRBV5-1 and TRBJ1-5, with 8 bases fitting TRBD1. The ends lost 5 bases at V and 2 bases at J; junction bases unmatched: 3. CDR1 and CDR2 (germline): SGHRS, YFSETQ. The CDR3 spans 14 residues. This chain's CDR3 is CASSPTGGNQPQHF. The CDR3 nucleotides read TGCGCCAGCAGTCCGACAGGGGGCAATCAGCCCCAGCATTTT.

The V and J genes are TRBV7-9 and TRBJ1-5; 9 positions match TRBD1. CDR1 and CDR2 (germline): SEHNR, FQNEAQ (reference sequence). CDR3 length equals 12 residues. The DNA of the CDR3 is TGTGCGGGACAGGGCGACAATCAGCCCCAGCATTTT. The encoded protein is CAGQGDNQPQHF. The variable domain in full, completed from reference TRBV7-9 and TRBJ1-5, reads DTGVSQNPRHKITKRGQNVTFRCDPISEHNRLYWYRQTLGQGPEFLTYFQNEAQLEKSRLLSDRFSAERPKGSFSTLEIQRTEQGDSAMYLCAGQGDNQPQHFGDGTRLSIL.

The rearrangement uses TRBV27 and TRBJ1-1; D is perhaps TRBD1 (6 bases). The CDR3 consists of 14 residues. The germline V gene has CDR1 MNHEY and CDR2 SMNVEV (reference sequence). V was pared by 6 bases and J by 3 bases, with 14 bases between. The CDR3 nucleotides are TGTGCCAGCAGGATACAGGGATCCCACACTGAAGCTTTCTTT. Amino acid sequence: CASRIQGSHTEAFF.

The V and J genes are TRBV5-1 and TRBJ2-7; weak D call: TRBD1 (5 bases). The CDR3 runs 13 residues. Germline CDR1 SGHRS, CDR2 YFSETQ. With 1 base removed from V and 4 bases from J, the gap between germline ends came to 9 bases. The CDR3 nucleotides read TGCGCCAGCAGCTTGACAGGAGTATACGAGCAGTACTTC. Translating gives CASSLTGVYEQYF.

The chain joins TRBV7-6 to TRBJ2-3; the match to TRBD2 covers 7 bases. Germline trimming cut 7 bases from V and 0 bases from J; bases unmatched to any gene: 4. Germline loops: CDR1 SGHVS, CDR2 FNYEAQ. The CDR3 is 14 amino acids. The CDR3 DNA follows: TGTGCCAGCACCCCCGGGGGGAGCACAGATACGCAGTATTTT. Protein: CASTPGGSTDTQYF. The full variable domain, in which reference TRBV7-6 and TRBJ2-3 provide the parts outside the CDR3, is GAGVSQSPRYKVTKRGQDVALRCDPISGHVSLYWYRQALGQGPEFLTYFNYEAQQDKSGLPNDRFSAERPEGSISTLTIQRTEQRDSAMYRCASTPGGSTDTQYFGPGTRLTVL.

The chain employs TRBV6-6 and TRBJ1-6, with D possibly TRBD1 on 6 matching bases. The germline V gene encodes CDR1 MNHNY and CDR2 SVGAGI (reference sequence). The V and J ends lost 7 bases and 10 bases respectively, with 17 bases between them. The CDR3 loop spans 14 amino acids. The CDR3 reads CASKGGGSGSPLHF. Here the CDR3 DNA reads TGTGCCAGCAAAGGGGGGGGGTCGGGGTCACCCCTCCACTTT.

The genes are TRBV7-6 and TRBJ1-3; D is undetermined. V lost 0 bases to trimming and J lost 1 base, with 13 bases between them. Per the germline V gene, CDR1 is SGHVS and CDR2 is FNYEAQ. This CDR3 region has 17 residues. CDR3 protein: CASSLAVGFRSGNTIYF. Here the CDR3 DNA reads TGTGCCAGCAGCTTAGCGGTGGGCTTTAGATCTGGAAACACCATATATTTT.

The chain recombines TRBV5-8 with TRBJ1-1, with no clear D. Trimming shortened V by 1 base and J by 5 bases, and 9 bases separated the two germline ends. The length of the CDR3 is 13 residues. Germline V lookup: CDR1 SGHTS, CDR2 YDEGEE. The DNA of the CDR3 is TGTGCCAGCAGCTTGAGAGGGAGTACTGAAGCTTTCTTT. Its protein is CASSLRGSTEAFF.

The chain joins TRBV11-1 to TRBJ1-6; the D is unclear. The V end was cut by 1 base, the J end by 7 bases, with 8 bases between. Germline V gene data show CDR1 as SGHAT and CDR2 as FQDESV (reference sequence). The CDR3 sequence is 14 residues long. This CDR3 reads CASSLVASNSPLHF. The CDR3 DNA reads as TGTGCCAGCAGCTTAGTAGCTTCGAATTCACCCCTCCACTTT.

CDR3 sequence (DNA): TGTGCCAGCAGCCCACAGGGGGCCTTTTTTAACTATGGCTACACCTTC. It specifies CASSPQGAFFNYGYTF. The J gene is TRBJ1-2, the V gene TRBV28; 9 bases map to TRBD1. The CDR3 extends over 16 amino acids. CDR1 and CDR2 (germline): MDHEN, SYDVKM. V lost 6 bases and J lost 1; bases outside the gene matches: 9.

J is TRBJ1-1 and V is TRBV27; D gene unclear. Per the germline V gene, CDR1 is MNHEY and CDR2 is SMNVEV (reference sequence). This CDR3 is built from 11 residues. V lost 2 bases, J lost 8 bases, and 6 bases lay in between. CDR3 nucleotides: TGTGCCAGCAGTTTAGTACTCGAAGCTTTCTTT. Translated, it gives CASSLVLEAFF.

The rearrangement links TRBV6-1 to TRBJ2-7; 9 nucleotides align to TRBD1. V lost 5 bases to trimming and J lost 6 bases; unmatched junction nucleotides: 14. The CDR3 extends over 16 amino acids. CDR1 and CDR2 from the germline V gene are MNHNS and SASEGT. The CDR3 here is CASSQEVGQGSAEQYF. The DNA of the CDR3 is TGTGCCAGCAGTCAAGAAGTGGGACAGGGCTCGGCCGAGCAGTACTTC.

The CDR3 nucleotides are TGTGCCAGCAGCGTAGGGGGACAGGCGGTTTACGAGCAGTACTTC. This translates into CASSVGGQAVYEQYF. The chain recombines TRBV9 with TRBJ2-7; 8 positions match TRBD1. The V segment lost 0 bases and the J segment 4 bases; nucleotides outside the gene matches: 6. The length of the CDR3 is 15 residues. CDR1 and CDR2 from the germline V gene are SGDLS and YYNGEE.

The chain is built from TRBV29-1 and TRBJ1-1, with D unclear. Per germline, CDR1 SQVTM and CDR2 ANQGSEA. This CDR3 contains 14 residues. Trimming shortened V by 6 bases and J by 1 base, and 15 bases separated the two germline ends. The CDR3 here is CSVRTAQKNTEAFF. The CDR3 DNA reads TGCAGCGTAAGAACGGCACAGAAGAACACTGAAGCTTTCTTT.

The CDR3 sequence is CASSLSGRGIGTQYF. In DNA form, the CDR3 reads TGTGCCAGCAGCTTATCCGGCAGGGGGATTGGGACCCAGTACTTC. The V call is TRBV7-2, the J call TRBJ2-5, with 7 bases identical to TRBD1. Germline-derived CDR1 and CDR2 are SGHTA and FQGNSA. Losses at the gene ends were 2 bases for V and 7 bases for J; bases not matched to a gene: 10. The CDR3 loop spans 15 amino acids.

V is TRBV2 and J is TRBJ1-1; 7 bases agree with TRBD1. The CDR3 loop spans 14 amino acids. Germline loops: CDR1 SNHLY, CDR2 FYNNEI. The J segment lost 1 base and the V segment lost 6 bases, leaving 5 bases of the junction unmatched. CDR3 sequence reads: CASRPDRQNTEAFF. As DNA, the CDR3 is TGTGCCAGCAGACCGGACAGGCAGAACACTGAAGCTTTCTTT.

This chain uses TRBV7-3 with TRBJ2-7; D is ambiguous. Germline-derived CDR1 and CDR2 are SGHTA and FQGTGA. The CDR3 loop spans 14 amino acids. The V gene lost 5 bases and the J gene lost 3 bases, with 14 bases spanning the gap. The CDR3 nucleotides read TGTGCCAGCAGCGTCCCCCGCGGAGTCTACGAGCAGTACTTC. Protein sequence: CASSVPRGVYEQYF.

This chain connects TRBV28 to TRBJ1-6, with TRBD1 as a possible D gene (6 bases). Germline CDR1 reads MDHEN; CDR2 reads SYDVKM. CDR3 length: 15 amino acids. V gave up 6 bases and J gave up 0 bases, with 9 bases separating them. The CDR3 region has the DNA TGTGCCAGCAGCGAGGGGGACTCCTATAATTCACCCCTCCACTTT. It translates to CASSEGDSYNSPLHF.